Here is one TCR beta chain with its context. These data originate in a study of cytomegalovirus exposure and HLA in healthy donors. CDR1 is LNHDA and CDR2 is SQIVND in the germline V gene (reference sequence). Trimming removed 4 bases from V and 0 bases from J; junction bases left unmatched: 5. This CDR3 comprises 17 residues. Amplification used 60 Vbeta primers and 13 Jbeta primers. Produced via immunoSEQ multiplex PCR; TCRdb's table is partial and in-frame only. Recorded for this sample: about 140,000 clones. Sequencing was performed on PBMCs. This TCR derives from a woman between 18 and 29 years old in good health and CMV-seronegative. V and J are TRBV19 and TRBJ2-1, with 11 bases aligning to TRBD2. CDR3 residues: CASSTGGTSGSYNEQFF. The CDR3 DNA sequence: TGTGCCAGTAGTACCGGGGGGACTAGCGGCTCCTACAATGAGCAGTTCTTC.